Below, one T cell receptor beta chain is given with its context. This entry is derived from a study of blood T cell repertoires in COVID-19. Data came from immunoSEQ multiplex PCR; TCRdb stores just in-frame clones and leaves some out. There are about 160,000 clones in the sample; around four fifths occur only once, and roughly 18% lies in the top ten. The CDR3 loop spans 15 amino acids. V was cut by 0 bases and J by 3 bases, with 12 bases left in between. CDR1 and CDR2 (germline): SGHRS, YFSETQ. Sequencing was done on a sample of peripheral blood. J is TRBJ1-2 and V is TRBV5-1; D is perhaps TRBD1 (5 bases). The sequence was obtained from a woman of 80 years or more with acute or convalescent COVID-19. The CDR3 protein is CASSLAGQGYYGYTF. Written as DNA, the CDR3 is TGCGCCAGCAGCTTGGCCGGCCAGGGCTACTATGGCTACACCTTC. Complete variable domain (other parts from reference TRBV5-1 and TRBJ1-2): KAGVTQTPRYLIKTRGQQVTLSCSPISGHRSVSWYQQTPGQGLQFLFEYFSETQRNKGNFPGRFSGRQFSNSRSEMNVSTLELGDSALYLCASSLAGQGYYGYTFGSGTRLTVV.